This T cell receptor beta chain was recorded in a study of control samples from healthy donors and cancer patients. Profiling relied on immunoSEQ multiplex PCR, and the TCRdb table lists in-frame clones only, not all of them. The sample carries 90,000 or so clones, around 83% recorded once. Germline V CDR1 and CDR2: SGDLS, YYNGEE. The CDR3 contains 16 residues. V was pared by 1 base and J by 0 bases, with 11 bases between. Sequenced: blood. The chain employs TRBV9 and TRBJ1-3; D gene uncertain. The sequence came from a woman aged 50 to 60 in good health. The CDR3 DNA follows: TGTGCCAGCAGCGTATCCGCGGGCCTCTCTGGAAACACCATATATTTT. It encodes CASSVSAGLSGNTIYF.